Each of the 23 T cell receptor beta chains below was sequenced from the same sample in a study of blood T cell repertoires in COVID-19. Assay used: immunoSEQ multiplex PCR; TCRdb lists only in-frame clones, some missing. The table records 210,000 or so clones, roughly 80% of them present only once. Material for sequencing was peripheral blood. These receptors came from a human donor in a cohort sampled during active COVID-19.

The chain links TRBV6-2 or TRBV6-3 to TRBJ1-2; D remains ambiguous. CDR3 size: 12 residues. V was pared by 3 bases and J by 7 bases, with 9 bases between. Per the germline V gene, CDR1 is MNHEY and CDR2 is SVGEGT. CDR3 DNA: TGTGCCAGCAGTTATCCCGAGATTGGCTACACCTTC. This codes for CASSYPEIGYTF.

The CDR3 DNA reads as TGTGCCTGGAGTCCCCGCGGACTAGCGGTATACAATGAGCAGTTCTTC. Protein sequence: CAWSPRGLAVYNEQFF. V and J are TRBV30 and TRBJ2-1; 10 bases fit TRBD2. The CDR3 is made up of 16 amino acids. The ends lost 2 bases at V and 4 bases at J; junction bases unmatched: 8. CDR1 is GTSNPN, CDR2 SVGIG, per germline (reference sequence).

V usage is TRBV10-3 and J usage is TRBJ2-1; 10 positions agree with TRBD1. The V gene's germline CDR1 is ENHRY and CDR2 SYGVKD. This CDR3 contains 14 residues. V trimming: 10 bases; J trimming: 7 bases; junction bases outside the gene matches: 10. The CDR3, as DNA: TGTGCCACCAAGGGACAGGGGTTGGTAAATGAGCAGTTCTTC. It is translated as CATKGQGLVNEQFF.

The chain joins TRBV2 to TRBJ2-2; 8 bases match TRBD2. This CDR3 has 14 amino acids. Germline assignment: CDR1 SNHLY and CDR2 FYNNEI. Trimming removed 6 bases from V and 9 bases from J; junction bases left unmatched: 9. The DNA for the CDR3 is TGTGCCAGCAGGCCCGAGGGTAGCGGGAGGGAGCTGTTTTTT. Protein sequence: CASRPEGSGRELFF.

This chain joins TRBV15 and TRBJ2-7; 7 bases agree with TRBD2. With 5 bases clipped from V and 4 bases from J, the junction kept 8 bases outside the gene matches. CDR1 is LNHNV, CDR2 YYDKDF, per germline (reference sequence). This CDR3 contains 14 residues. CDR3 residues: CATSLDGGGYEQYF. The CDR3 DNA is TGTGCCACCAGCTTGGATGGGGGGGGATACGAGCAGTACTTC.

V gene TRBV27 combines with J gene TRBJ1-2, with 11 bases that match TRBD1. CDR1 and CDR2 from the germline V gene are MNHEY and SMNVEV (reference sequence). The CDR3 totals 15 residues. Trimming took 4 bases from V and 3 from J; bases not matched to a gene: 4. Here the CDR3 DNA reads TGTGCCAGCAGTTCCAAGGGACAGGGGGACTATGGCTACACCTTC. Its protein product is CASSSKGQGDYGYTF.

The chain employs TRBV9 and TRBJ1-2, with D possibly being TRBD1 (6 bases). This CDR3 contains 14 residues. V lost 1 base and J lost 5, with 12 bases in between. Germline V gene sequence: CDR1 SGDLS, CDR2 YYNGEE. The CDR3 DNA reads TGTGCCAGCAGCGTATCCGGGACATTATATGGCTACACCTTC. Encoded protein: CASSVSGTLYGYTF.

This rearrangement joins TRBV6-5 to TRBJ1-2; no definite D call. The V end was cut by 6 bases, the J end by 3 bases, with 11 bases between. The CDR3 is 13 residues long. Germline CDR1 is MNHEY and CDR2 is SVGAGI. The CDR3 DNA reads TGTGCCAGCAGCGTTGACAAAGACTATGGCTACACCTTC. This gives the protein CASSVDKDYGYTF.

The chain employs TRBV7-2 and TRBJ2-1; 9 bases are a match to TRBD2. The CDR3 has 16 residues. Germline V lookup: CDR1 SGHTA, CDR2 FQGNSA. The junction had 8 bases not matched to a gene; V was cut back by 0 bases and J by 8 bases. DNA for the CDR3: TGTGCCAGCAGCTTAGCGCCTCCGGGACTAGCCGATGAGCAGTTCTTC. Residues: CASSLAPPGLADEQFF.

The V gene is TRBV2, the J gene TRBJ2-7; 8 nucleotides match TRBD1. The germline V gene encodes CDR1 SNHLY and CDR2 FYNNEI. With V trimmed by 7 bases and J by 3 bases, 8 bases remained unmatched. The CDR3 has 14 amino acids. The CDR3 coding sequence is TGTGCCAGCACACTCGGACAGGGTAACTACGAGCAGTACTTC. Its protein is CASTLGQGNYEQYF.

This clone was picked up a small number of times. The chain links TRBV7-3 to TRBJ2-1; D might be TRBD2 (5 bases). CDR3 length: 13 amino acids. V lost 4 bases, J lost 7 bases, and 11 bases lay in between. Germline V gene lookup returns CDR1 SGHTA and CDR2 FQGTGA. The CDR3 reads CASSSPAGNEQFF. Here the CDR3 DNA reads TGTGCCAGCAGCTCCCCGGCGGGTAATGAGCAGTTCTTC.

This clone was seen only a few times. The DNA for the CDR3 is TGTGCCTGGAGCGGCGAAGCGGGGAATAGCAATCAGCCCCAGCATTTT. As protein: CAWSGEAGNSNQPQHF. The rearrangement joins TRBV30 to TRBJ1-5; D remains unclear. Trimming took off 3 bases at V and 0 bases at J, with 15 bases between the two ends. The germline V gene has CDR1 GTSNPN and CDR2 SVGIG (reference sequence). CDR3 length: 16 amino acids. The full variable domain, with the rest looked up from reference TRBV30 and TRBJ1-5, is SQTIHQWPATLVQPVGSPLSLECTVEGTSNPNLYWYRQAAGRGLQLLFYSVGIGQISSEVPQNLSASRPQDRQFILSSKKLLLSDSGFYLCAWSGEAGNSNQPQHFGDGTRLSIL.

The chain uses TRBV19 and TRBJ2-7; 7 nucleotides line up with TRBD1. In germline, CDR1 is LNHDA, CDR2 SQIVND (reference sequence). V shed 6 bases and J 3 bases; nucleotides not matched to a gene: 8. The CDR3 spans 14 residues. This CDR3 is CASRPTGTIYEQYF. As DNA, the CDR3 is TGTGCCAGTAGGCCGACAGGGACCATCTACGAGCAGTACTTC.

This clone was recorded once. This chain uses TRBV5-1 with TRBJ1-3; no clear D. This CDR3 comprises 14 residues. Trimming pared 1 base from V and 0 bases from J, leaving 5 bases between. CDR1 is SGHRS, CDR2 YFSETQ, per germline. CDR3 in DNA: TGCGCCAGCAGCTTGACAGCCTCTGGAAACACCATATATTTT. Translated, it gives CASSLTASGNTIYF. The complete variable domain, with remaining parts taken from reference TRBV5-1 and TRBJ1-3, reads KAGVTQTPRYLIKTRGQQVTLSCSPISGHRSVSWYQQTPGQGLQFLFEYFSETQRNKGNFPGRFSGRQFSNSRSEMNVSTLELGDSALYLCASSLTASGNTIYFGEGSWLTVV.

The chain joins TRBV14 to TRBJ1-1, with D possibly matching TRBD1 (5 bases). The CDR3 loop spans 15 amino acids. Germline V gene sequence: CDR1 SGHDN, CDR2 FVKESK. Trimming shortened V by 4 bases and J by 2 bases, and 14 bases separated the two germline ends. The CDR3 region is CASSPFGGINTEAFF. The CDR3, as DNA: TGTGCCAGCAGCCCCTTCGGGGGGATTAACACTGAAGCTTTCTTT.

The J gene is TRBJ1-1, the V gene TRBV11-3; 7 bases line up with TRBD1. From germline, CDR1 is SGHNT and CDR2 YENEEA. The V and J ends lost 5 bases and 5 bases, in that order; junction bases with no gene match: 5. This CDR3 has 13 residues. The CDR3 DNA is TGTGCCAGCAGCACGGACAGGTTGACTGAAGCTTTCTTT. Amino acid sequence: CASSTDRLTEAFF.

The V and J genes are TRBV27 and TRBJ1-5; D is uncertain. The CDR3 consists of 15 residues. Trimming took 5 bases from V and 1 from J, leaving 12 bases between them. Germline assignment: CDR1 MNHEY and CDR2 SMNVEV (reference sequence). The CDR3 spells CASSAWQVSNQPQHF. CDR3 DNA: TGTGCCAGCAGTGCCTGGCAGGTCAGCAATCAGCCCCAGCATTTT.

The chain is built from TRBV7-2 and TRBJ1-3; a weak D match, TRBD1 (5 bases). The CDR3 is 14 residues long. Germline-derived CDR1 and CDR2 are SGHTA and FQGNSA. Trimming took off 5 bases at V and 4 bases at J, with 12 bases between the two ends. The chain's CDR3 is CASSPWGRGNTIYF. CDR3 nucleotide sequence: TGTGCCAGCAGCCCCTGGGGCAGGGGAAACACCATATATTTT. The full variable domain, rest sourced from reference TRBV7-2 and TRBJ1-3, is GAGVSQSPSNKVTEKGKDVELRCDPISGHTALYWYRQSLGQGLEFLIYFQGNSAPDKSGLPSDRFSAERTGGSVSTLTIQRTQQEDSAVYLCASSPWGRGNTIYFGEGSWLTVV.

The V call is TRBV5-1, the J call TRBJ2-3; tentative D call: TRBD1 (5 bases). V lost 0 bases, J lost 2 bases, and 10 bases lay in between. Germline V lookup: CDR1 SGHRS, CDR2 YFSETQ. There are 15 residues in the CDR3. The CDR3 loop reads CASSLVTVYTDTQYF. CDR3 DNA: TGCGCCAGCAGCTTGGTGACAGTTTACACAGATACGCAGTATTTT.

Points on this clone: Other DNA variants within this sample encode the same CDR3. The CDR3 DNA follows: TGCGCCAGCAGCTTGGGACAGGGCCTTTACGAGCAGTACTTC. Residues: CASSLGQGLYEQYF. The chain combines TRBV5-1 with TRBJ2-7; the match to TRBD1 covers 7 bases. The germline gives CDR1 SGHRS, CDR2 YFSETQ. The CDR3 sequence is 14 residues long. Trimming took 0 bases from V and 4 from J; bases not matched to a gene: 4.

This chain links TRBV4-2 with TRBJ1-6; TRBD1 matches at 10 bases. This CDR3 has 16 residues. Trimming took 3 bases from V and 10 from J; bases not matched to a gene: 9. Per the germline V gene, CDR1 is LGHNA and CDR2 is YNFKEQ. This CDR3 is CASSQSDRGRGSPLHF. CDR3 nucleotide sequence: TGTGCCAGCAGCCAGAGCGACAGGGGGCGCGGATCACCCCTCCACTTT.

V gene TRBV5-1 combines with J gene TRBJ2-7, with no clear D. With 0 bases removed from V and 2 bases from J, the gap between germline ends came to 12 bases. Germline loops: CDR1 SGHRS, CDR2 YFSETQ. The CDR3 runs 15 residues. The CDR3 region has the DNA TGCGCCAGCAGCTTGGGTGCAGGCCGAGCCTACGAGCAGTACTTC. Protein sequence: CASSLGAGRAYEQYF.

The chain couples TRBV12-3 or TRBV12-4 to TRBJ2-1, with 7 positions matching TRBD1. The CDR3 consists of 13 residues. V lost 5 bases and J lost 10; bases outside the gene matches: 8. The CDR3, as DNA: TGTGCCAGCAGTACACAGGGGCGTGACGAGCAGTTCTTC. It yields the protein CASSTQGRDEQFF.